This T cell receptor (beta chain) was retrieved from a study of long-term antiretroviral therapy in people with HIV. Of note for this clone: The target antigen is unknown.

Samples were assayed with immunoSEQ v3.0 at survey level. Method: immunoSEQ multiplex PCR; TCRdb's copy keeps in-frame clones and lacks some. This sample has some 11,000 clones, with around four fifths found just once. The study's findings and limits: Every time point showed a repertoire led by clones expanded before ART.

The V gene end was trimmed by 5 bases and the J gene end by 4 bases; junction bases not matched to a gene: 10. The CDR3 extends over 16 amino acids. Per germline, CDR1 SEHNR and CDR2 FQNEAQ (reference sequence). The TCR comes from a man aged 30 to 45 with HIV. This sample comprised unsorted PBMCs, obtained at the start of antiretroviral therapy, before treatment. V and J are TRBV7-9 and TRBJ1-2, with TRBD1 matching over 10 bases. CDR3 amino acids: CASSPNLDRGPYGYTF. The CDR3 region has the DNA TGTGCCAGCAGCCCTAACCTCGACAGGGGGCCCTATGGCTACACCTTC.